These 14 T cell receptor beta chains came from one sample sequenced in a study of shared clonotypes between healthy human individuals (dated by TCRdb to 2018 to 2020). Receptors were amplified or captured by the immunoSEQ multiplex PCR assay. TCRdb's version of the immuneACCESS table is confined to in-frame rearrangements and falls short of the full clone set. An unresolved V gene accounts for under half of the shortfall where checked; the remainder is of unknown origin. This sample holds 2 million to 2.5 million clones; nearly 97% were observed only once. The ten top clones hold approximately 0.13% of the sample. The sample comprised naive CD4+ T cells sorted from blood. Taken with the paper, the label for cell subset or site translates to: CD45RA+ positively selected. The receptors derive from a man aged 18 to 29 in good health.

The rearrangement uses TRBV6-5 and TRBJ1-2; possible D gene TRBD1, 5 bases. V was pared by 6 bases and J by 2 bases, with 10 bases between. This CDR3 comprises 13 residues. Germline V lookup: CDR1 MNHEY, CDR2 SVGAGI. Here the CDR3 reads CASRIGENYGYTF. Written as DNA, the CDR3 is TGTGCCAGCAGAATAGGGGAAAACTATGGCTACACCTTC.

The chain couples TRBV4-1 to TRBJ1-6, with 10 bases fitting TRBD1. Germline lookup yields CDR1 MGHRA and CDR2 YSYEKL. The CDR3 totals 16 residues. V lost 0 bases, J lost 10 bases, and 6 bases stayed unmatched. The CDR3 DNA is TGCGCCAGCAGCCAAGAGGGGGACAGGGGTAGATCACCCCTCCACTTT. This sequence encodes CASSQEGDRGRSPLHF.

This clone came up once. The V gene is TRBV5-4, the J gene TRBJ2-1; 9 nucleotides line up with TRBD2. This CDR3 region has 14 residues. V was clipped by 3 bases and J by 6 bases; unmatched bases: 4. Germline lookup yields CDR1 SGHNT and CDR2 YYREEE (reference sequence). The DNA of the CDR3 is TGTGCCAGCAGCTCCCCGACTAGCGGCAATGAGCAGTTCTTC. Amino acids: CASSSPTSGNEQFF.

The genes are TRBV19 and TRBJ1-5; tentative D call: TRBD1 (5 bases). Germline V gene data show CDR1 as LNHDA and CDR2 as SQIVND (reference sequence). Deletions cut 3 bases from V and 5 bases from J, with 11 bases between. The CDR3 spans 14 residues. Written as DNA, the CDR3 is TGTGCCAGTAGTATGATAGGGACCGATCAGCCCCAGCATTTT. Translating it yields CASSMIGTDQPQHF.

V gene TRBV5-6 combines with J gene TRBJ1-3; D is perhaps TRBD1 (6 bases). Trimming left V 1 base short and J 3 bases short, with 14 bases between. The CDR3 has 16 amino acids. Germline CDR1 and CDR2: SGHDT and YYEEEE. This chain's CDR3 is CASSLRLQGFGNTIYF. In DNA form, the CDR3 reads TGTGCCAGCAGCTTGAGGTTACAGGGTTTTGGAAACACCATATATTTT.

The chain links TRBV6-5 to TRBJ1-1; D not resolved. CDR3 length equals 13 residues. Trimming removed 6 bases at V and 5 bases at J, with 13 bases between. Germline CDR1 is MNHEY and CDR2 is SVGAGI. The DNA of the CDR3 is TGTGCCAGCAGCTATAGTGGAATTACTGAAGCTTTCTTT. Amino acid sequence: CASSYSGITEAFF.

This clone has just one count. The chain recombines TRBV18 with TRBJ2-7; TRBD1 aligns across 9 bases. The CDR3 loop spans 15 amino acids. Germline V gene sequence: CDR1 KGHSH, CDR2 LQKENI. Trimming took 4 bases from V and 3 from J; bases not matched to a gene: 7. Here the CDR3 reads CASSQDRGYHYEQYF. The CDR3 DNA is TGTGCCAGCTCACAGGACAGGGGCTATCACTACGAGCAGTACTTC.

The chain links TRBV18 to TRBJ1-4; possible D gene TRBD1, 5 bases. The germline V gene has CDR1 KGHSH and CDR2 LQKENI. The CDR3 covers 16 residues. V was shortened by 0 bases and J by 10 bases, with 18 bases between the two germline ends. The CDR3 reads CASSPPGMGDQRKLFF. DNA of the CDR3: TGTGCCAGCTCACCACCGGGAATGGGGGACCAGAGAAAACTGTTTTTT.

This chain connects TRBV28 to TRBJ1-2, with D perhaps TRBD1 (6 bases). The CDR3 consists of 13 residues. Trimming pared 10 bases from V and 6 bases from J, leaving 18 bases between. CDR1 is MDHEN, CDR2 SYDVKM, per germline. CDR3 region: CATRDTGMDGYTF. CDR3 coding DNA: TGTGCCACGCGGGACACTGGTATGGATGGCTACACCTTC.

The chain employs TRBV7-9 and TRBJ2-1; D is unresolved. The CDR3 spans 15 residues. Per germline, CDR1 SEHNR and CDR2 FQNEAQ (reference sequence). Trimming pared 1 base from V and 6 bases from J, leaving 13 bases between. CDR3 nucleotides: TGTGCCAGCAGCTTAGAATTGGGTCGGATCAATGAGCAGTTCTTC. This encodes CASSLELGRINEQFF.

The J gene is TRBJ2-3, the V gene TRBV18, with a tentative D call TRBD2 (6 bases). The CDR3 totals 17 residues. V lost 1 base, J lost 0 bases, and 14 bases lay in between. Germline V lookup: CDR1 KGHSH, CDR2 LQKENI. This chain's CDR3 is CASSPLEAGLSTDTQYF. The CDR3 DNA reads TGTGCCAGCTCACCACTTGAGGCGGGATTAAGCACAGATACGCAGTATTTT.

Written as DNA, the CDR3 is TGCGCCAGCAGCCCAATAGTAGGGACAGATATTTCGAACTCTGGAAACACCATATATTTT. Protein product: CASSPIVGTDISNSGNTIYF. The chain recombines TRBV4-1 with TRBJ1-3; 7 positions match TRBD1. V lost 4 bases, J lost 0 bases, and 18 bases stayed unmatched. The CDR3 has 20 residues. Per germline, CDR1 MGHRA and CDR2 YSYEKL.

The V and J genes are TRBV5-1 and TRBJ2-2, with 8 positions matching TRBD1. V lost 4 bases to trimming and J lost 5 bases; unmatched junction nucleotides: 7. The CDR3 contains 15 residues. Germline V gene lookup returns CDR1 SGHRS and CDR2 YFSETQ. The CDR3 sequence is CASSPGQGWTGELFF. CDR3 DNA: TGCGCCAGCAGCCCAGGACAGGGATGGACCGGGGAGCTGTTTTTT.

This clone was seen just once. The CDR3 here is CASSLDGVGNTEAFF. CDR3 DNA sequence: TGTGCCAGCAGCTTAGATGGGGTTGGGAACACTGAAGCTTTCTTT. The V call is TRBV11-2, the J call TRBJ1-1; D gene ambiguous. The CDR3 has 15 amino acids. Trimming took 0 bases from V and 1 from J, leaving 9 bases between them. The germline V gene encodes CDR1 SGHAT and CDR2 FQNNGV.